A selection of T cell receptor beta chains follows, all from one sample in a study of technical replicates of blood from a few donors. TCRdb keeps only in-frame clones here, not all; method: immunoSEQ multiplex PCR. The repertoire consists of approximately 79,000 clones, with 90% to 95% occurring once and the leading ten covering 0.35% to 0.45%. The specimen sequenced was T cells isolated from PBMCs. The source is a human donor in good health. Each CDR3 is given with its conserved first and last residue. The D gene is left open where the match is weak. Size is omitted from some rows. Given values are once, few, many or a class for expanded clones.

D gene: TRBD1
V gene: TRBV11-3
J gene: TRBJ1-1
clone size: -
CDR3 DNA: TGTGCCAGCAGGGGACGGACAGGGTACACTGAAGCTTTCTTT
CDR3 protein: CASRGRTGYTEAFF

D gene: -
V gene: TRBV6-5
J gene: TRBJ1-2
clone size: -
CDR3 DNA: TGTGCCAGCAGCCGCGGTATTGTCTATGGCTACACCTTC
CDR3 protein: CASSRGIVYGYTF

D gene: -
V gene: TRBV6-1
J gene: TRBJ2-7
clone size: once
CDR3 DNA: TGTGCCAGCAGTGCACGGTACGAGCAGTACTTC
CDR3 protein: CASSARYEQYF

D gene: TRBD1
V gene: TRBV5-1
J gene: TRBJ2-5
clone size: -
CDR3 DNA: TGCGCCAGCAGCCGAGGAGGACAGGGGGCGTCTAGCGGCCCGCAAGAGACCCAGTACTTC
CDR3 protein: CASSRGGQGASSGPQETQYF

D gene: TRBD1
V gene: TRBV19
J gene: TRBJ1-2
clone size: -
CDR3 DNA: TGTGCCAGTAGTAACAGGGGTGATGGCTACACCTTC
CDR3 protein: CASSNRGDGYTF

D gene: TRBD1
V gene: TRBV11-2
J gene: TRBJ2-7
clone size: -
CDR3 DNA: TGTGCCAGCAGCCTTGACAGGGGGCGCTACGAGCAGTACTTC
CDR3 protein: CASSLDRGRYEQYF

D gene: -
V gene: TRBV2
J gene: TRBJ2-3
clone size: -
CDR3 DNA: TGTGCCACCACTTTTTATGCGCGGGCTTTCACAGATACGCAGTATTTT
CDR3 protein: CATTFYARAFTDTQYF

D gene: TRBD1
V gene: TRBV6-5
J gene: TRBJ1-1
clone size: -
CDR3 DNA: TGTGCCAGCAGTTATTCGATTCCGGGACAGGTTTCTGAAGCTTTCTTT
CDR3 protein: CASSYSIPGQVSEAFF

D gene: -
V gene: TRBV5-1
J gene: TRBJ1-1
clone size: -
CDR3 DNA: TGCGCCAGCAGCCCTCGGGCTGGGAGCACTGAAGCTTTCTTT
CDR3 protein: CASSPRAGSTEAFF

D gene: TRBD2
V gene: TRBV9
J gene: TRBJ2-3
clone size: -
CDR3 DNA: TGTGCCAGCAGCTTAGCGGGAGGGCCTACAGATACGCAGTATTTT
CDR3 protein: CASSLAGGPTDTQYF

D gene: -
V gene: TRBV19
J gene: TRBJ2-7
clone size: -
CDR3 DNA: TGTGCCAGTAGTATCCACCCGGGTGAGGCGCAGTACTTC
CDR3 protein: CASSIHPGEAQYF

D gene: TRBD1
V gene: TRBV7-3
J gene: TRBJ1-1
clone size: -
CDR3 DNA: TGTGCCAGCAGCCGACGACAGGGCATGGACACTGAAGCTTTCTTT
CDR3 protein: CASSRRQGMDTEAFF

D gene: -
V gene: TRBV7-9
J gene: TRBJ2-3
clone size: -
CDR3 DNA: TGTGCCAGCAGCTTAGGCGGAACTAGCACAGATACGCAGTATTTT
CDR3 protein: CASSLGGTSTDTQYF

D gene: TRBD1
V gene: TRBV18
J gene: TRBJ1-3
clone size: -
CDR3 DNA: TGTGCCAGCTCACCTGGGACAGCCTCTGGAAACACCATATATTTT
CDR3 protein: CASSPGTASGNTIYF

D gene: -
V gene: TRBV10-3
J gene: TRBJ2-1
clone size: few
CDR3 DNA: TGTGCCATCAGTGAGGACAGTTACAATGAGCAGTTCTTC
CDR3 protein: CAISEDSYNEQFF

D gene: -
V gene: TRBV4-1
J gene: TRBJ2-1
clone size: -
CDR3 DNA: TGCGCCAGCAGCCAAGATCGTGCGGCCAGGGGCAGCTTTGATGAGCAGTTCTTC
CDR3 protein: CASSQDRAARGSFDEQFF

D gene: TRBD1
V gene: TRBV6-1
J gene: TRBJ1-1
clone size: -
CDR3 DNA: TGTGCCAGCAGTGCAGGGGGCGTTGAAGCTTTCTTT
CDR3 protein: CASSAGGVEAFF

D gene: TRBD2
V gene: TRBV10-3
J gene: TRBJ2-3
clone size: -
CDR3 DNA: TGTGCCATCAGTCAGGGGACTAGCGCAGATACGCAGTATTTT
CDR3 protein: CAISQGTSADTQYF